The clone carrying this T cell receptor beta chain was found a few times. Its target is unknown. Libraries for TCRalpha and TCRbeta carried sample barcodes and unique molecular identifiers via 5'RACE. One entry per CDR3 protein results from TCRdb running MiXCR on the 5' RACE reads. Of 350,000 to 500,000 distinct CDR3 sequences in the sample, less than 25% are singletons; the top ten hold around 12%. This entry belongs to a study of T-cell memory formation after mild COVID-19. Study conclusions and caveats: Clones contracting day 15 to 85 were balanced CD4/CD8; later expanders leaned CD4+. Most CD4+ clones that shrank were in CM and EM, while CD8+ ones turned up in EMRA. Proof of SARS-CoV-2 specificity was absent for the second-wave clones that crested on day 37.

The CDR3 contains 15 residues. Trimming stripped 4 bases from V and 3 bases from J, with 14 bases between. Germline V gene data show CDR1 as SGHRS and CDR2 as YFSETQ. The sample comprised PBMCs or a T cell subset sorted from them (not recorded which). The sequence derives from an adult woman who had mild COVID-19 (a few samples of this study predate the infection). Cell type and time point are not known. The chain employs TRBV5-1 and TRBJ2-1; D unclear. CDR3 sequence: CASSPPTLLYNEQFF. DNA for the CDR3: TGCGCCAGCAGCCCCCCCACGCTTCTCTACAATGAGCAGTTCTTC.